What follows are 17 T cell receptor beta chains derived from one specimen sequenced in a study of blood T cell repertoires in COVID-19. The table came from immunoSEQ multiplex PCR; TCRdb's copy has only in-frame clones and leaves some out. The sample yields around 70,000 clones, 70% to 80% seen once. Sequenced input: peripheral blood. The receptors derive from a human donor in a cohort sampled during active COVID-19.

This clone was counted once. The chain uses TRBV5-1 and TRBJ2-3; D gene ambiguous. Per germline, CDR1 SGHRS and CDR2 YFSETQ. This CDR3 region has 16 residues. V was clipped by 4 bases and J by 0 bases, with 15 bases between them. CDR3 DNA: TGCGCCAGCAGCATAGACACCCTCTCTAGCACAGATACGCAGTATTTT. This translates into CASSIDTLSSTDTQYF.

Here the CDR3 DNA reads TGTGCCAGCAGCTTGTGGGGACAGGGGGCGACGTACGAGCAGTACTTC. It specifies CASSLWGQGATYEQYF. The chain uses TRBV5-8 and TRBJ2-7, with 12 bases aligning to TRBD1. This CDR3 has 16 amino acids. Germline values: CDR1 SGHTS, CDR2 YDEGEE. The ends lost 1 base at V and 4 bases at J; junction bases unmatched: 6.

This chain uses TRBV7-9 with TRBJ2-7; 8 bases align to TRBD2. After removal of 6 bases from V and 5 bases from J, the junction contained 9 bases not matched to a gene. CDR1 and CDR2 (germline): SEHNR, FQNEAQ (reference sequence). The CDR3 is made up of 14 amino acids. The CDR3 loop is CASSFRGAGDEQYF. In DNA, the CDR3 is TGTGCCAGCAGTTTCCGAGGAGCGGGAGACGAGCAGTACTTC.

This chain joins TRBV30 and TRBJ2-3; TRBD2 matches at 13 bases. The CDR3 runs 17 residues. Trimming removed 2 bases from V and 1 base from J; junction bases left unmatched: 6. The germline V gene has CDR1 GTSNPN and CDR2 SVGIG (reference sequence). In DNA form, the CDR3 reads TGTGCCTGGAGTACACTCGGACTAGCGGGGGGCACAGATACGCAGTATTTT. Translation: CAWSTLGLAGGTDTQYF.

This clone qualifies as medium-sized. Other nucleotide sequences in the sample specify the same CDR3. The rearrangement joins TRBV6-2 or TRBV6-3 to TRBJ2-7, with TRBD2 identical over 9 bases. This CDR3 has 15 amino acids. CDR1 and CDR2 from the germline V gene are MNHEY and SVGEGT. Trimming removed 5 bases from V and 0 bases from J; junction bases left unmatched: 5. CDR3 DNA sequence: TGTGCCAGCAGTGACCTAGCGGGGCCCTCCTACGAGCAGTACTTC. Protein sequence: CASSDLAGPSYEQYF.

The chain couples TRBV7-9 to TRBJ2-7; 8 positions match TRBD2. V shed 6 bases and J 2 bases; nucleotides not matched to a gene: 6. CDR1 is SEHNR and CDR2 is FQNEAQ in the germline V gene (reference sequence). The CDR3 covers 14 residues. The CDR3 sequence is CASSFREGPYEQYF. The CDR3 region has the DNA TGTGCCAGCAGTTTTCGGGAGGGGCCCTACGAGCAGTACTTC.

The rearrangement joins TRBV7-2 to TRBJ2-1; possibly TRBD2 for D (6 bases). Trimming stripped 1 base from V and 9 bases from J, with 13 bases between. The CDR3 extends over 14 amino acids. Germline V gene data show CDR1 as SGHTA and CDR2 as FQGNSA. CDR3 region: CASSLVGGVSEQFF. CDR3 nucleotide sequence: TGTGCCAGCAGCTTAGTGGGAGGAGTCAGTGAGCAGTTCTTC.

The CDR3, as DNA: TGTGCCAGCTCACCTATCGAACAGCAACCTTGGACGCAGTATTTT. Protein sequence: CASSPIEQQPWTQYF. The chain is built from TRBV18 and TRBJ2-3; D unclear. The germline V and J ends were trimmed by 3 bases and 9 bases, with 19 bases remaining between them. CDR1 is KGHSH and CDR2 is LQKENI in the germline V gene. The CDR3 totals 15 residues.

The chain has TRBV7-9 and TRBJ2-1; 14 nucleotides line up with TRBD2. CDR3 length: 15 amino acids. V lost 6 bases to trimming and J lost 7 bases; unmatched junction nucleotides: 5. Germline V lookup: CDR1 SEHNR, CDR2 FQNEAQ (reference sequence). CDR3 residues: CASRRLAGGMNEQFF. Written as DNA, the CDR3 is TGTGCCAGCAGACGACTAGCGGGAGGGATGAATGAGCAGTTCTTC.

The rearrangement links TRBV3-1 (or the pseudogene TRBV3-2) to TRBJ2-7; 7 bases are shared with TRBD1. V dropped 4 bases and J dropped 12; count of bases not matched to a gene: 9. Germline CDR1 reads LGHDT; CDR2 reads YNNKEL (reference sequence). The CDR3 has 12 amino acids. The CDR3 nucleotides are TGTGCCAGCAGCCCGACCGGGACAGTGCTGTACTTC. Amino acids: CASSPTGTVLYF.

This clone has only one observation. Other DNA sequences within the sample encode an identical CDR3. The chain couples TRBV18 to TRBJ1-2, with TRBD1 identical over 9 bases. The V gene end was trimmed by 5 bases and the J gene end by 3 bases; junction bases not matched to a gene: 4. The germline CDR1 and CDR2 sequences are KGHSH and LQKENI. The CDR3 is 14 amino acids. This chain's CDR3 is CASSSTGGDYGYTF. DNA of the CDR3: TGTGCCAGCTCATCGACAGGGGGGGACTATGGCTACACCTTC. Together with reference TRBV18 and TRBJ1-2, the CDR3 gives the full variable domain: NAGVMQNPRHLVRRRGQEARLRCSPMKGHSHVYWYRQLPEEGLKFMVYLQKENIIDESGMPKERFSAEFPKEGPSILRIQQVVRGDSAAYFCASSSTGGDYGYTFGSGTRLTVV.

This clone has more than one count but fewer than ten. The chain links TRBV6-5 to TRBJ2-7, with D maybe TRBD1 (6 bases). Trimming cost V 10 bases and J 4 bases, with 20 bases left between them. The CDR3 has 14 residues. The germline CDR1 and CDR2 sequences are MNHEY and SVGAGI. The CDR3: CAISSAQGRYEQYF. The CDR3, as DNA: TGTGCCATATCCTCAGCACAGGGAAGGTACGAGCAGTACTTC.

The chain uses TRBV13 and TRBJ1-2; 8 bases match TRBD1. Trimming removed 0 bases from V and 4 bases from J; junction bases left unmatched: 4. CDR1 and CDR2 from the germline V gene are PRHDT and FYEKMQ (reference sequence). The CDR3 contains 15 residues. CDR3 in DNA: TGTGCCAGCAGCTTAGGCCGTGGACAGGGCTATGGCTACACCTTC. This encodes CASSLGRGQGYGYTF.

In nucleotides, the CDR3 is TGTGCCAGCAGCTTAGAGCGTGGCACTGAAGCTTTCTTT. Its protein is CASSLERGTEAFF. The chain has TRBV7-9 and TRBJ1-1; D remains unclear. The CDR3 has 13 amino acids. Trimming pared 1 base from V and 4 bases from J, leaving 7 bases between. Germline CDR1 is SEHNR and CDR2 is FQNEAQ (reference sequence).

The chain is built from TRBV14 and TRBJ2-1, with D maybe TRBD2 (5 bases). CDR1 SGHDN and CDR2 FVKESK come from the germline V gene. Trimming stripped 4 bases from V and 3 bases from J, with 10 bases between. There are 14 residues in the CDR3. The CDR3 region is CASSPLGGYNEQFF. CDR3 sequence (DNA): TGTGCCAGCAGCCCCCTTGGAGGCTACAATGAGCAGTTCTTC. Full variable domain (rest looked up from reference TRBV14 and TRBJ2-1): EAGVTQFPSHSVIEKGQTVTLRCDPISGHDNLYWYRRVMGKEIKFLLHFVKESKQDESGMPNNRFLAERTGGTYSTLKVQPAELEDSGVYFCASSPLGGYNEQFFGPGTRLTVL.

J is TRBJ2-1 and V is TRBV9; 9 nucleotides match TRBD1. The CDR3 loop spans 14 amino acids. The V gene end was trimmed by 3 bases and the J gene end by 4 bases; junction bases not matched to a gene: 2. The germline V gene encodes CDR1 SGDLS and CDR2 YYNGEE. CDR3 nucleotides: TGTGCCAGCAGCGGACAGGGGGTTTACAATGAGCAGTTCTTC. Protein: CASSGQGVYNEQFF. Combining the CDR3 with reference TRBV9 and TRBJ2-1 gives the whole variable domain DSGVTQTPKHLITATGQRVTLRCSPRSGDLSVYWYQQSLDQGLQFLIQYYNGEERAKGNILERFSAQQFPDLHSELNLSSLELGDSALYFCASSGQGVYNEQFFGPGTRLTVL.

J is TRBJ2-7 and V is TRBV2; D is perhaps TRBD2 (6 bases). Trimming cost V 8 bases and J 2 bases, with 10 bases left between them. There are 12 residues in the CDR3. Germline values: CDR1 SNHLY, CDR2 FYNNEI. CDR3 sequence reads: CASDPGAYEQYF. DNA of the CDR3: TGTGCCAGCGATCCGGGAGCCTACGAGCAGTACTTC.